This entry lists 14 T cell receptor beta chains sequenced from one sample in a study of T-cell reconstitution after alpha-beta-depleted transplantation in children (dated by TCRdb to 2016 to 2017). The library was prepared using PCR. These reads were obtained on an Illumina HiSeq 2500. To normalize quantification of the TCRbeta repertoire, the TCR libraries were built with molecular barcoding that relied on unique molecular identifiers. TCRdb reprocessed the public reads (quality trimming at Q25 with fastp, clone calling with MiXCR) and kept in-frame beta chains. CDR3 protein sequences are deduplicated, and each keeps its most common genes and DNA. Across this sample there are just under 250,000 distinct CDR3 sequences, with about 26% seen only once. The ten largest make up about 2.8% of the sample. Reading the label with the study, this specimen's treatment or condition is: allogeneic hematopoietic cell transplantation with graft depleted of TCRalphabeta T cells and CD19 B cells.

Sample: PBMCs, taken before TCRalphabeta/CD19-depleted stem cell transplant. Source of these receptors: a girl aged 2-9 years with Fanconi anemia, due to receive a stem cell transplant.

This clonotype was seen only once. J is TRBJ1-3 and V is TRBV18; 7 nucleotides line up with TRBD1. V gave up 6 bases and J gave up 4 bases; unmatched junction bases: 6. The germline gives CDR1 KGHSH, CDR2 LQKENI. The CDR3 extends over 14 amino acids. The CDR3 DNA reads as TGTGCCAGCTCGGGACAGTTCGGAGGAAACACCATATATTTT. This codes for CASSGQFGGNTIYF.

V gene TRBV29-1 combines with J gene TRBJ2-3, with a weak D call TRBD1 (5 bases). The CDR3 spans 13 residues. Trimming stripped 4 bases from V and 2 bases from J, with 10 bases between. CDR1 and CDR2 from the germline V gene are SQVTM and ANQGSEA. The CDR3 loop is CSVAGRNTDTQYF. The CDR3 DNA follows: TGCAGCGTTGCAGGGCGGAACACAGATACGCAGTATTTT.

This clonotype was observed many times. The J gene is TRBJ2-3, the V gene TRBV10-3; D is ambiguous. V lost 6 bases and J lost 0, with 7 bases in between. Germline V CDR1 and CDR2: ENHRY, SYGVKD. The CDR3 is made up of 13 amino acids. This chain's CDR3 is CAIRATSTDTQYF. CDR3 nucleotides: TGTGCCATCAGAGCGACTAGCACAGATACGCAGTATTTT.

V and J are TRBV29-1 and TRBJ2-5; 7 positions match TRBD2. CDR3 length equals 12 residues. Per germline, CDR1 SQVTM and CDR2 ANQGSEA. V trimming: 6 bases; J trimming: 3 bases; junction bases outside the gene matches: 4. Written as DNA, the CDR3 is TGCAGCGTCCGGGCGGGAGAAGAGACCCAGTACTTC. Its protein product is CSVRAGEETQYF.

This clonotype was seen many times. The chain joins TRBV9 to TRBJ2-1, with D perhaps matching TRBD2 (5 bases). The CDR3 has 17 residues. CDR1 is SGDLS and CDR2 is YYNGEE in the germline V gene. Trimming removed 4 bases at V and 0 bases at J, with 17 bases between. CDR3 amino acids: CASSRIPGGSSYNEQFF. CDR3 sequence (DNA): TGTGCCAGCAGCCGAATTCCGGGCGGGTCCTCCTACAATGAGCAGTTCTTC.

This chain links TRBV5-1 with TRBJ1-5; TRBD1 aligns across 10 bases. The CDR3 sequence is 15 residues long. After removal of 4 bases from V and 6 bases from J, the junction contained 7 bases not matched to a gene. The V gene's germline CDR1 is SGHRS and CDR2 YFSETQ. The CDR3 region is CASSVRDRGGQPQHF. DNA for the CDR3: TGCGCCAGCAGCGTCCGGGACAGGGGTGGTCAGCCCCAGCATTTT.

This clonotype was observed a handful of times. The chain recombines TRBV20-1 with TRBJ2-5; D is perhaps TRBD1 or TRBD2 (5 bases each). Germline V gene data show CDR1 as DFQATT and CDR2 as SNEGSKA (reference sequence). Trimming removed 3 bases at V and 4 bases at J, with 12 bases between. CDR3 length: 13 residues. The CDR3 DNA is TGCAGTGCTAGTAGCGACACAGGAGAGACCCAGTACTTC. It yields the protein CSASSDTGETQYF.

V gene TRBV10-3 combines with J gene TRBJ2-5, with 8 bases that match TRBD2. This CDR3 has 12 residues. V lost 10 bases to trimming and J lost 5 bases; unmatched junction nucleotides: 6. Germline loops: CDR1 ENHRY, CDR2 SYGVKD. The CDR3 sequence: CATRTSLETQYF. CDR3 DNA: TGTGCCACTCGGACTAGCCTGGAGACCCAGTACTTC.

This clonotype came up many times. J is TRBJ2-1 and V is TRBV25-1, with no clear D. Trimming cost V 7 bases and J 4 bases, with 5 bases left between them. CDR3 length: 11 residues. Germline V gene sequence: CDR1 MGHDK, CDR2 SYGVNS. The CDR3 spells CASTGYNEQFF. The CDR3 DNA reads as TGTGCCAGCACCGGGTACAATGAGCAGTTCTTC.

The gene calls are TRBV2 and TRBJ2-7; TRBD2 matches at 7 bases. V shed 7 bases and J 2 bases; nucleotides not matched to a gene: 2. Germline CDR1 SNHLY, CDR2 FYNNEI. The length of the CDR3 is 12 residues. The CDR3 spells CASIGLAYEQYF. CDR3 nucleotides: TGTGCCAGCATCGGACTAGCCTACGAGCAGTACTTC.

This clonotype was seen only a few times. The CDR3: CASSLGYRGANNQPQHF. The CDR3 coding sequence is TGTGCCAGCAGTTTGGGCTATCGGGGGGCGAACAATCAGCCCCAGCATTTT. The V and J genes are TRBV12-3 or TRBV12-4 and TRBJ1-5; D is perhaps TRBD1 (6 bases). The CDR3 extends over 17 amino acids. V gave up 3 bases and J gave up 3 bases, with 18 bases separating them.

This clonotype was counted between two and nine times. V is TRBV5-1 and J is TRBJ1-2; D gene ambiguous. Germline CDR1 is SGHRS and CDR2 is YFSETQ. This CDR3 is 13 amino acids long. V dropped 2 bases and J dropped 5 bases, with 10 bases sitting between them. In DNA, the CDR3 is TGCGCCAGCAGCTTTCCGGACCAGTATGGCTACACCTTC. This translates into CASSFPDQYGYTF.

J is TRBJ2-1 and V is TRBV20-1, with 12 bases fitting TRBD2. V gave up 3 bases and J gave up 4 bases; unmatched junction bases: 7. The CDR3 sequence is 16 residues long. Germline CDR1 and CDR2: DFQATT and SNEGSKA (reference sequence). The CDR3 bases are TGCAGTGCTAGGTTCTCCGGACTAGCGGGGTACAATGAGCAGTTCTTC. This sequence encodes CSARFSGLAGYNEQFF.

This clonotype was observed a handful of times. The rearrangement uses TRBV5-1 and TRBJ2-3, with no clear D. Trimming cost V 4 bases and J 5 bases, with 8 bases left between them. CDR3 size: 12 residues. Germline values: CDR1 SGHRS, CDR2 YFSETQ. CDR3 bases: TGCGCCAGCAGCCCCGCTGTAGATACGCAGTATTTT. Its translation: CASSPAVDTQYF.